A selection of T cell receptor beta chains follows, all from one sample in a study of T cells in Graves' hyperthyroidism and ophthalmopathy. TCRdb re-analysed the multiplex PCR reads in MiXCR, keeping a single row per CDR3 protein. This table holds 550,000 to 850,000 distinct CDR3 sequences, around 19% found once. Sequencing used blood. Source of these receptors: a woman between 50 and 59 years old with Graves' hyperthyroidism that later progressed to Graves' ophthalmopathy. Each CDR3 is given with its conserved first and last residue. The D gene is left open where the match is weak. Expanded clones get a size class; other rows say once, few or many, or leave the size out.

j_call: TRBJ2-7; v_call: TRBV5-1; d_call: TRBD2; clone_size: -; cdr3_aa: CASSFGTSGGANEQYF; cdr3_nt: TGCGCCAGCAGCTTTGGGACTAGCGGGGGGGCTAACGAGCAGTACTTC
j_call: TRBJ2-7; v_call: TRBV15; d_call: TRBD2; clone_size: -; cdr3_aa: CATSRDLAGGIYEQYF; cdr3_nt: TGTGCCACCAGCAGAGATCTAGCGGGGGGGATCTACGAGCAGTACTTC
j_call: TRBJ2-2; v_call: TRBV29-1; d_call: -; clone_size: once; cdr3_aa: CSVERGRNGALFF; cdr3_nt: TGCAGCGTTGAAAGGGGAAGGAACGGGGCGCTGTTTTTT
j_call: TRBJ2-1; v_call: TRBV5-1; d_call: -; clone_size: many; cdr3_aa: CASSQGRSRNEQFF; cdr3_nt: TGCGCCAGCAGCCAAGGACGGTCGCGCAATGAGCAGTTCTTC
j_call: TRBJ1-5; v_call: TRBV27; d_call: -; clone_size: many; cdr3_aa: CASREGSSNQPQHF; cdr3_nt: TGTGCCAGCAGGGAGGGGAGTAGCAATCAGCCCCAGCATTTT
j_call: TRBJ2-6; v_call: TRBV20-1; d_call: TRBD2; clone_size: few; cdr3_aa: CSARPGLAYSGANVLTF; cdr3_nt: TGCAGTGCTAGACCGGGACTAGCTTACTCTGGGGCCAACGTCCTGACTTTC
j_call: TRBJ1-5; v_call: TRBV2; d_call: TRBD1; clone_size: -; cdr3_aa: CASSTRRGHGNQPQHF; cdr3_nt: TGTGCCAGCAGTACCCGTAGGGGGCATGGCAATCAGCCCCAGCATTTT
j_call: TRBJ1-1; v_call: TRBV19; d_call: -; clone_size: once; cdr3_aa: CASDTEAFF; cdr3_nt: TGTGCCAGTGACACTGAAGCTTTCTTT
j_call: TRBJ2-7; v_call: TRBV11-2; d_call: -; clone_size: many; cdr3_aa: CASSTPRQVPYEQYF; cdr3_nt: TGTGCCAGCAGCACCCCCCGACAGGTACCCTACGAGCAGTACTTC
j_call: TRBJ2-7; v_call: TRBV5-6; d_call: TRBD1; clone_size: many; cdr3_aa: CASTRTGTHEQYF; cdr3_nt: TGTGCCAGCACAAGGACAGGAACCCACGAGCAGTACTTC
j_call: TRBJ2-5; v_call: TRBV6-2/TRBV6-3; d_call: TRBD2; clone_size: many; cdr3_aa: CASSSLGTRVETQYF; cdr3_nt: TGTGCCAGCAGTTCCCTTGGGACTAGAGTGGAGACCCAGTACTTC
j_call: TRBJ2-7; v_call: TRBV4-1; d_call: TRBD2; clone_size: few; cdr3_aa: CASSQEDSGGNREQYF; cdr3_nt: TGCGCCAGCAGCCAAGAAGATAGCGGGGGAAATCGCGAGCAGTACTTC
j_call: TRBJ2-4; v_call: TRBV3-1; d_call: TRBD1; clone_size: many; cdr3_aa: CASSQDRGENIQYF; cdr3_nt: TGTGCCAGCAGTCAAGACAGGGGCGAAAACATTCAGTACTTC
j_call: TRBJ1-1; v_call: TRBV5-1; d_call: -; clone_size: many; cdr3_aa: CASSSQEGVTEAFF; cdr3_nt: TGCGCCAGCAGCTCCCAGGAAGGGGTGACTGAAGCTTTCTTT
j_call: TRBJ1-5; v_call: TRBV15; d_call: -; clone_size: -; cdr3_aa: CATSRVGARVGGNQPQHF; cdr3_nt: TGTGCCACCAGCAGAGTCGGGGCCAGGGTTGGTGGCAATCAGCCCCAGCATTTT
j_call: TRBJ2-3; v_call: TRBV5-1; d_call: TRBD2; clone_size: -; cdr3_aa: CASSWSGVGTDTQYF; cdr3_nt: TGCGCCAGCAGCTGGAGCGGGGTGGGCACAGATACGCAGTATTTT
j_call: TRBJ2-7; v_call: TRBV2; d_call: -; clone_size: many; cdr3_aa: CASRHRGGPEQYF; cdr3_nt: TGTGCCAGCAGGCACAGGGGAGGTCCCGAGCAGTACTTC
j_call: TRBJ2-4; v_call: TRBV15; d_call: -; clone_size: -; cdr3_aa: CATSRDRWDHENIQYF; cdr3_nt: TGTGCCACCAGCAGAGATCGTTGGGACCATGAAAACATTCAGTACTTC